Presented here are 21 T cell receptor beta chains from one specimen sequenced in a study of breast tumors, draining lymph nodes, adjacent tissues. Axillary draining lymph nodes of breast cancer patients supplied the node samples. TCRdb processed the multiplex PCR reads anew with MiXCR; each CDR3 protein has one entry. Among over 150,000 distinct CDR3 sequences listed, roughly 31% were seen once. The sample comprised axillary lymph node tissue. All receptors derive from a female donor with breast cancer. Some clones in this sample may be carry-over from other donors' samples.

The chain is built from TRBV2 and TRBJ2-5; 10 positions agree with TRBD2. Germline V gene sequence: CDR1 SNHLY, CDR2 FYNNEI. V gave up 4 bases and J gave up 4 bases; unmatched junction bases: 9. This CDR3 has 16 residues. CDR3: CASSVLSGGFGETQYF. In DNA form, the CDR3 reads TGTGCCAGCAGTGTTCTTAGCGGGGGGTTCGGAGAGACCCAGTACTTC. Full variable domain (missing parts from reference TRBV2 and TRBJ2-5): EPEVTQTPSHQVTQMGQEVILRCVPISNHLYFYWYRQILGQKVEFLVSFYNNEISEKSEIFDDQFSVERPDGSNFTLKIRSTKLEDSAMYFCASSVLSGGFGETQYFGPGTRLLVL.

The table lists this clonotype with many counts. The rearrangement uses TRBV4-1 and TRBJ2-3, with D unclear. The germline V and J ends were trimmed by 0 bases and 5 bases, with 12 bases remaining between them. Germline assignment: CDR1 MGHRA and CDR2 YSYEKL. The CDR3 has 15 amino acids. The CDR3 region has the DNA TGCGCCAGCAGCCAAGAGAGTGGCGATCTAGATACGCAGTATTTT. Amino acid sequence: CASSQESGDLDTQYF.

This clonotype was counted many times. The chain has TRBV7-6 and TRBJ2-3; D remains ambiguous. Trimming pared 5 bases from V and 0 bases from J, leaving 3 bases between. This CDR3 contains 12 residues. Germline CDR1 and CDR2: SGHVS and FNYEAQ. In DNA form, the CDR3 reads TGTGCCAGCAGCAAAAGCACAGATACGCAGTATTTT. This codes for CASSKSTDTQYF.

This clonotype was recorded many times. The CDR3: CASSPRPYGHLGNTIYF. In DNA form, the CDR3 reads TGTGCCAGCAGCCCACGACCCTACGGACACCTTGGAAACACCATATATTTT. This chain links TRBV9 with TRBJ1-3; a weak D match, TRBD1 (5 bases). CDR1 and CDR2 (germline): SGDLS, YYNGEE. Trimming removed 4 bases from V and 3 bases from J, with 20 bases in between. CDR3 size: 17 residues.

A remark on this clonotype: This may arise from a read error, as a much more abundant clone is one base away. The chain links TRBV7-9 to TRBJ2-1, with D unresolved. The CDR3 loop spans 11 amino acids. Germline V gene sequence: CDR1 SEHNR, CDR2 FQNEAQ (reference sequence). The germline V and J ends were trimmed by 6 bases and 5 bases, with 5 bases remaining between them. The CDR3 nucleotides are TGTGCCAGCAGGCGTGACAATGAGCAGTTCTTC. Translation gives CASRRDNEQFF.

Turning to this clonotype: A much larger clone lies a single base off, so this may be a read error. The CDR3 sequence is CASSPQTGNTGKLFF. DNA for the CDR3: TGTGCCAGCTCACCACAAACAGGGAACACCGGGAAGCTGTTTTTT. The chain joins TRBV18 to TRBJ2-2; D is perhaps TRBD1 (6 bases). The CDR3 has 15 amino acids. Per germline, CDR1 KGHSH and CDR2 LQKENI.

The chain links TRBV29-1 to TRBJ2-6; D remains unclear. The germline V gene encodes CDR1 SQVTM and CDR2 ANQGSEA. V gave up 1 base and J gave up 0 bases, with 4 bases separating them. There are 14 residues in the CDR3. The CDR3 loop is CSVEGSSGANVLTF. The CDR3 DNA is TGCAGCGTTGAAGGCAGCTCTGGGGCCAACGTCCTGACTTTC.

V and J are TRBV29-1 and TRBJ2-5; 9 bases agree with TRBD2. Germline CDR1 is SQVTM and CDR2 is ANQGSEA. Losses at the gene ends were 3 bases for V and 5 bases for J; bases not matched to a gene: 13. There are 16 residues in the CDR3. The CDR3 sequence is CSVEEYLAGTGETQYF. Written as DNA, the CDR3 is TGCAGCGTTGAGGAGTATCTAGCGGGAACGGGGGAGACCCAGTACTTC.

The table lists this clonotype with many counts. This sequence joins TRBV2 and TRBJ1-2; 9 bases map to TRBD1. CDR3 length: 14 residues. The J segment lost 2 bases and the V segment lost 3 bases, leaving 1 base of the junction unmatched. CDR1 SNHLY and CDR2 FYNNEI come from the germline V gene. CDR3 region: CASSETGGNYGYTF. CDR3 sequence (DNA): TGTGCCAGCAGTGAGACAGGGGGGAACTATGGCTACACCTTC.

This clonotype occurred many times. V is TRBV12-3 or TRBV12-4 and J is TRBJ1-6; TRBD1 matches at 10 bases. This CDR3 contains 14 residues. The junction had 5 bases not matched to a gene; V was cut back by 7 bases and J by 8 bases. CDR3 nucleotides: TGTGCCAGCACCCGACAGGGGGCGGATTCACCCCTCCACTTT. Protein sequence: CASTRQGADSPLHF.

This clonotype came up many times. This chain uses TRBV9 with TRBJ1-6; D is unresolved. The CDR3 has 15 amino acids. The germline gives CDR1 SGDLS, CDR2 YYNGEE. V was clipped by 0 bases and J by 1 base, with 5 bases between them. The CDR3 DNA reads TGTGCCAGCAGCGTAGCACAGTCCTATAATTCACCCCTCCACTTT. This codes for CASSVAQSYNSPLHF.

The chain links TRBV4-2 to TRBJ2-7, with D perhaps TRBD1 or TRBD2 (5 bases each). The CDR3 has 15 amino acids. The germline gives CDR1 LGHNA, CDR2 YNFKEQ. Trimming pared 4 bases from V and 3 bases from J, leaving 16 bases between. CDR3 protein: CASSRARWGCYEQYF. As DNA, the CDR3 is TGTGCCAGCAGCCGGGCCCGGTGGGGGTGCTACGAGCAGTACTTC.

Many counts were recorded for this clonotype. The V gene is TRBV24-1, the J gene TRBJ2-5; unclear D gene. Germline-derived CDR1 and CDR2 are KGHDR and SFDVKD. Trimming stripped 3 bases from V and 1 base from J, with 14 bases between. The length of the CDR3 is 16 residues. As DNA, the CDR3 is TGTGCCACCAGTGATCCCCCCGGGCGGACCCAAGAGACCCAGTACTTC. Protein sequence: CATSDPPGRTQETQYF.

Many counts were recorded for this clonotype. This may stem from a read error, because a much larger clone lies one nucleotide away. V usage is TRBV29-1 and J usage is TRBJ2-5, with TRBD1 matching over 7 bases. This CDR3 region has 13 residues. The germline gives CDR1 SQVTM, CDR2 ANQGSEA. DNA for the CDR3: TGCAGCATTGAAACTGGGACAGACGAGACCCAGTACTTC. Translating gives CSIETGTDETQYF.

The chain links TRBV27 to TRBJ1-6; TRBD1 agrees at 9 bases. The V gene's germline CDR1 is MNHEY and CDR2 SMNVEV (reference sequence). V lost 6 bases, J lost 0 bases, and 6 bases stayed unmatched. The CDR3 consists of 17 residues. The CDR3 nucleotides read TGTGCCAGCAGCCTGGAACAGGGGGCCTCCTATAATTCACCCCTCCACTTT. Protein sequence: CASSLEQGASYNSPLHF.

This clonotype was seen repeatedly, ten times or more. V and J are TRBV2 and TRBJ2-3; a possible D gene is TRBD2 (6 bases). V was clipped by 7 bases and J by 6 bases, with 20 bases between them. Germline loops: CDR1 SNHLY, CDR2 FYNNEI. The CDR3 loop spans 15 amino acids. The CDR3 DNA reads TGTGCCAGCAACCTACTAGCACCCGTGGGGGATACGCAGTATTTT. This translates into CASNLLAPVGDTQYF.

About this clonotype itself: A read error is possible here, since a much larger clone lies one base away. The CDR3 reads CASSPRDAGEPFF. Written as DNA, the CDR3 is TGTGCCAGCTCACCACGGGACGCCGGGGAGCCGTTTTTT. The V call is TRBV18, the J call TRBJ2-2, with D perhaps being TRBD1 or TRBD2 (5 bases each). The CDR3 spans 13 residues. The germline V gene encodes CDR1 KGHSH and CDR2 LQKENI.

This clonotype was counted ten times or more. The CDR3 spells CASSPRQGRSSYEQYF. CDR3 in DNA: TGTGCCAGCAGTCCCAGACAGGGGCGGAGCTCCTACGAGCAGTACTTC. The chain is built from TRBV27 and TRBJ2-7; 8 bases align to TRBD1. J was trimmed by 0 bases and V by 5 bases; bases with no gene match: 9. Germline-derived CDR1 and CDR2 are MNHEY and SMNVEV (reference sequence). The CDR3 totals 16 residues.

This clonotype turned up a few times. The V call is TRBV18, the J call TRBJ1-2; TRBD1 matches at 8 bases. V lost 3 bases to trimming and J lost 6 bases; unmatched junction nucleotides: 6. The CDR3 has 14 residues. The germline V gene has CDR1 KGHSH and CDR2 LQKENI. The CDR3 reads CASSPSTGADGYTF. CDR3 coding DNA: TGTGCCAGCTCACCTTCGACAGGGGCTGATGGCTACACCTTC. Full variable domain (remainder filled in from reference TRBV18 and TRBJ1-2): NAGVMQNPRHLVRRRGQEARLRCSPMKGHSHVYWYRQLPEEGLKFMVYLQKENIIDESGMPKERFSAEFPKEGPSILRIQQVVRGDSAAYFCASSPSTGADGYTFGSGTRLTVV.

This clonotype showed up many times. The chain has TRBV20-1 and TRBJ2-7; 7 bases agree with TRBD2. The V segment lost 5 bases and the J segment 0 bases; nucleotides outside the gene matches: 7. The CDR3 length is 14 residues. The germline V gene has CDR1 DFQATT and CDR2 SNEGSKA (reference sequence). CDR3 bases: TGCAGTGCTTTCCTAGCGGCAAACTCCTACGAGCAGTACTTC. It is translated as CSAFLAANSYEQYF.

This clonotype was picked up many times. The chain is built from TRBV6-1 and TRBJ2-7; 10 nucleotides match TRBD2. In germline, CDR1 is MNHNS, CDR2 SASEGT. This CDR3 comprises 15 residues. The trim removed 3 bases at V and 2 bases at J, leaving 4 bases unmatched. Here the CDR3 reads CASSEGLAGAYEQYF. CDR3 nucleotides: TGTGCCAGCAGTGAGGGTCTAGCGGGGGCCTACGAGCAGTACTTC.